One sample yielded the 32 T cell receptor beta chains listed below, sequenced in a study of T cell repertoires in cytomegalovirus infection. TCRdb re-derived calls from the reads in MiXCR, one entry per CDR3 protein. In the table there are 450,000 to 650,000 distinct CDR3 sequences, 26% of which are singletons. The sample consisted of PBMCs. The receptors come from a human donor in good health (CMV status not recorded). Some clones in this sample may be carry-over from other donors' samples.

The CDR3 bases are TGCAGCGTTGTTGATCTACACTCCTACAATGAGCAGTTCTTC. Its translation: CSVVDLHSYNEQFF. V and J are TRBV29-1 and TRBJ2-1; the D is unclear. Germline CDR1 and CDR2: SQVTM and ANQGSEA. The CDR3 is 14 amino acids. With 4 bases removed from V and 0 bases from J, the gap between germline ends came to 10 bases.

The chain links TRBV15 to TRBJ1-2, with 7 bases fitting TRBD1. J lost 5 bases, V lost 1 base, and 4 bases had no gene match. The germline V gene has CDR1 LNHNV and CDR2 YYDKDF (reference sequence). The CDR3 is 14 residues long. DNA for the CDR3: TGTGCCACCAGCAGAGGGACAGGTTTTTATGGCTACACCTTC. It is translated as CATSRGTGFYGYTF.

The rearrangement uses TRBV30 and TRBJ2-1; tentatively, D is TRBD1 (5 bases). This CDR3 spans 13 amino acids. Germline lookup yields CDR1 GTSNPN and CDR2 SVGIG (reference sequence). Trimming stripped 0 bases from V and 6 bases from J, with 9 bases between. CDR3 protein: CAWSVEGANEQFF. The CDR3 DNA reads TGTGCCTGGAGTGTAGAAGGGGCCAATGAGCAGTTCTTC.

The table lists this clonotype with a few counts. The genes are TRBV4-2 and TRBJ1-6; D gene ambiguous. Per germline, CDR1 LGHNA and CDR2 YNFKEQ. The germline V and J ends were trimmed by 0 bases and 6 bases, with 9 bases remaining between them. This CDR3 has 15 amino acids. The CDR3 DNA reads TGTGCCAGCAGCCAAGATCTTTTGGCTAATTCACCCCTCCACTTT. This codes for CASSQDLLANSPLHF.

This chain connects TRBV12-3 or TRBV12-4 to TRBJ2-1; TRBD1 matches 9 bases. V was pared by 1 base and J by 4 bases, with 2 bases of the junction left unmatched. This CDR3 region has 15 residues. CDR3 amino acids: CASSLETGGYNEQFF. CDR3 sequence (DNA): TGTGCCAGCAGTTTAGAGACAGGGGGTTACAATGAGCAGTTCTTC.

The V call is TRBV9, the J call TRBJ2-7; D might be TRBD1 (6 bases). V was pared by 4 bases and J by 3 bases, with 17 bases between. The CDR3 runs to 15 residues. Germline-derived CDR1 and CDR2 are SGDLS and YYNGEE. The CDR3 nucleotides read TGTGCCAGCAGCCTCACAGGGTTGGTATTCTACGAGCAGTACTTC. It yields the protein CASSLTGLVFYEQYF.

This chain connects TRBV2 to TRBJ2-3; weak D call: TRBD2 (6 bases). Germline V CDR1 and CDR2: SNHLY, FYNNEI. The CDR3 runs 15 residues. The V gene lost 7 bases and the J gene lost 0 bases, with 14 bases spanning the gap. CDR3 sequence reads: CASNLAHTSTDTQYF. The CDR3 DNA is TGTGCCAGCAACCTAGCGCATACTAGCACAGATACGCAGTATTTT.

The CDR3 protein is CASSYGGSIHEQYF. For the CDR3, the DNA is TGTGCCAGCAGTTACGGCGGGAGTATCCACGAGCAGTACTTC. The chain couples TRBV6-2 or TRBV6-3 to TRBJ2-7; 7 positions match TRBD2. Germline CDR1 is MNHEY and CDR2 is SVGEGT. The CDR3 spans 14 residues. With 2 bases clipped from V and 5 bases from J, the junction kept 6 bases outside the gene matches.

The rearrangement links TRBV5-6 to TRBJ1-3; 7 nucleotides agree with TRBD1. V gave up 5 bases and J gave up 8 bases; unmatched junction bases: 7. This CDR3 region has 13 residues. CDR1 and CDR2 from the germline V gene are SGHDT and YYEEEE. CDR3 in amino acids: CASSLRGEYTIYF. The DNA of the CDR3 is TGTGCCAGCAGTCTCAGGGGGGAATACACCATATATTTT. Full variable domain (rest looked up from reference TRBV5-6 and TRBJ1-3): DAGVTQSPTHLIKTRGQQVTLRCSPKSGHDTVSWYQQALGQGPQFIFQYYEEEERQRGNFPDRFSGHQFPNYSSELNVNALLLGDSALYLCASSLRGEYTIYFGEGSWLTVV.

This clonotype was counted only a few times. V gene TRBV19 combines with J gene TRBJ2-1, with 7 bases identical to TRBD2. From germline, CDR1 is LNHDA and CDR2 SQIVND (reference sequence). CDR3 length: 14 residues. V was clipped by 10 bases and J by 0 bases; unmatched bases: 6. DNA of the CDR3: TGTGCCACCCGCGGGAGTGCCTCCTACAATGAGCAGTTCTTC. Its translation: CATRGSASYNEQFF.

In its sample, this clonotype was seen many times. The chain employs TRBV7-2 and TRBJ2-7; D is possibly TRBD2 (7 bases). The germline CDR1 and CDR2 sequences are SGHTA and FQGNSA. The length of the CDR3 is 12 residues. CDR3 bases: TGTGCCAGCAGCTTAGAGGGGGGGCGACCACTCGTC. It is translated as CASSLEGGRPLV.

The chain carries TRBV28 and TRBJ2-1, with 8 bases aligning to TRBD2. The CDR3 sequence is 13 residues long. Germline loops: CDR1 MDHEN, CDR2 SYDVKM. After removal of 8 bases from V and 8 bases from J, the junction contained 8 bases not matched to a gene. CDR3 sequence: CASLGRAGDEQFF. The CDR3 bases are TGTGCCAGCCTCGGGAGGGCCGGGGATGAGCAGTTCTTC.

V usage is TRBV24-1 and J usage is TRBJ2-5, with D possibly being TRBD1 (6 bases). V dropped 3 bases and J dropped 4 bases, with 14 bases sitting between them. The CDR3 has 15 residues. CDR1 KGHDR and CDR2 SFDVKD come from the germline V gene. This chain's CDR3 is CATSDPQGFGETQYF. The DNA for the CDR3 is TGTGCCACCAGTGATCCCCAGGGGTTTGGAGAGACCCAGTACTTC.

This clonotype has a handful of counts. The chain uses TRBV7-2 and TRBJ2-1, with TRBD2 matching 14 bases. Looked up from germline, CDR1 is SGHTA and CDR2 is FQGNSA. V lost 1 base, J lost 4 bases, and 3 bases stayed unmatched. This CDR3 comprises 17 residues. CDR3 nucleotides: TGTGCCAGCAGCTTAGTGGGGACTAGCGGGAGTTACAATGAGCAGTTCTTC. Residues: CASSLVGTSGSYNEQFF.

In this sample, this clonotype turned up many times. The chain links TRBV7-2 to TRBJ2-5; 10 bases are a match to TRBD2. The V segment lost 5 bases and the J segment 2 bases; nucleotides outside the gene matches: 5. The CDR3 extends over 15 amino acids. In germline, CDR1 is SGHTA, CDR2 FQGNSA. Here the CDR3 reads CASSRLLAGQETQYF. The DNA of the CDR3 is TGTGCCAGCAGCCGTCTACTAGCGGGGCAAGAGACCCAGTACTTC.

This rearrangement joins TRBV12-3 or TRBV12-4 to TRBJ1-5; D is possibly TRBD1 (6 bases). Trimming took 9 bases from V and 3 from J, leaving 12 bases between them. The CDR3 is 13 amino acids. Here the CDR3 reads CASFGGANQPQHF. CDR3 nucleotide sequence: TGTGCCAGTTTTGGGGGGGCCAATCAGCCCCAGCATTTT.

This chain joins TRBV10-3 and TRBJ2-1, with 9 bases lining up with TRBD2. Germline-derived CDR1 and CDR2 are ENHRY and SYGVKD. The CDR3 is 15 amino acids. V gave up 7 bases and J gave up 1 base; unmatched junction bases: 5. DNA for the CDR3: TGTGCCATCACCAAAGGACTAGCGTCCTACAATGAGCAGTTCTTC. Translating it yields CAITKGLASYNEQFF.

The genes are TRBV28 and TRBJ2-7; TRBD1 aligns across 10 bases. Germline V gene data show CDR1 as MDHEN and CDR2 as SYDVKM. The CDR3 is made up of 12 amino acids. J was trimmed by 5 bases and V by 11 bases; bases with no gene match: 6. The CDR3 nucleotides are TGTGCCTCCGGGACAGGGGCCCACGAGCAGTACTTC. Amino acids: CASGTGAHEQYF.

The V gene is TRBV19, the J gene TRBJ2-2, with D tentatively TRBD2 (5 bases). Trimming left V 7 bases short and J 7 bases short, with 13 bases between. The CDR3 sequence is 13 residues long. Germline CDR1 LNHDA, CDR2 SQIVND (reference sequence). The CDR3 spells CASTVRGGGELFF. The CDR3 DNA reads TGTGCCAGTACTGTGCGAGGAGGCGGGGAGCTGTTTTTT. Full variable domain (remainder filled in from reference TRBV19 and TRBJ2-2): DGGITQSPKYLFRKEGQNVTLSCEQNLNHDAMYWYRQDPGQGLRLIYYSQIVNDFQKGDIAEGYSVSREKKESFPLTVTSAQKNPTAFYLCASTVRGGGELFFGEGSRLTVL.

This clonotype was recorded only once. The CDR3 sequence: CASRTRDSNGYTF. The CDR3 region has the DNA TGTGCCAGCAGAACCCGGGACAGTAATGGCTACACCTTC. The chain has TRBV11-2 and TRBJ1-2; TRBD1 agrees at 7 bases. With 6 bases clipped from V and 6 bases from J, the junction kept 7 bases outside the gene matches. This CDR3 is built from 13 residues. Germline V gene sequence: CDR1 SGHAT, CDR2 FQNNGV.

Here the CDR3 reads CASIPTNSYEQYF. CDR3 coding DNA: TGTGCCAGCATTCCTACTAACTCCTACGAGCAGTACTTC. V and J are TRBV28 and TRBJ2-7; D is undetermined. Germline loops: CDR1 MDHEN, CDR2 SYDVKM. Trimming removed 7 bases from V and 0 bases from J, with 10 bases in between. This CDR3 contains 13 residues.

V gene TRBV12-5 combines with J gene TRBJ2-2; the match to TRBD2 covers 11 bases. This CDR3 is built from 15 residues. V lost 5 bases, J lost 5 bases, and 4 bases stayed unmatched. Looked up from germline, CDR1 is LGHNT and CDR2 is FRNRAP. The CDR3 region is CASGVLAGVTGELFF. In nucleotides, the CDR3 is TGTGCTAGTGGTGTACTAGCGGGAGTAACCGGGGAGCTGTTTTTT.

The rearrangement uses TRBV2 and TRBJ2-7, with D tentatively TRBD1 (5 bases). CDR1 SNHLY and CDR2 FYNNEI come from the germline V gene. V lost 4 bases and J 2 bases, leaving 6 bases between the germline ends. This CDR3 is 12 amino acids long. Here the CDR3 reads CASSATAYEQYV. The CDR3, as DNA: TGTGCCAGCAGTGCGACAGCCTACGAGCAGTACGTC.

This clonotype showed up just a few times. The chain recombines TRBV7-2 with TRBJ2-1; 8 bases fit TRBD2. Germline CDR1 and CDR2: SGHTA and FQGNSA. The trim removed 6 bases at V and 7 bases at J, leaving 14 bases unmatched. The CDR3 runs 16 residues. The CDR3 DNA follows: TGTGCCAGCAGTCGATCCCCGGGACTAGAGTATAATGAGCAGTTCTTC. Its protein product is CASSRSPGLEYNEQFF.

This clonotype was seen many times. The chain employs TRBV6-5 and TRBJ2-3, with D perhaps matching TRBD1 (6 bases). There are 16 residues in the CDR3. Per germline, CDR1 MNHEY and CDR2 SVGAGI. Trimming stripped 2 bases from V and 4 bases from J, with 16 bases between. CDR3 DNA sequence: TGTGCCAGCAGTTACGACGAACCCGAGGGGGCAGATACGCAGTATTTT. This codes for CASSYDEPEGADTQYF.

The J gene is TRBJ2-7, the V gene TRBV10-3, with TRBD2 matching over 7 bases. Germline trimming cut 7 bases from V and 2 bases from J; bases unmatched to any gene: 8. This CDR3 contains 14 residues. Germline CDR1 is ENHRY and CDR2 is SYGVKD. As DNA, the CDR3 is TGTGCCATCAAAAGGCTAGCGGACACCTACGAGCAGTACTTC. This encodes CAIKRLADTYEQYF.

Points on this clonotype: Possible read error: a much larger clone is one base away. This CDR3 fails to terminate in the conserved phenylalanine or tryptophan, so it likely reflects a read error. V is TRBV7-2 and J is TRBJ2-6; D uncertain. The V end was cut by 5 bases, the J end by 0 bases, with 5 bases between. This CDR3 spans 14 amino acids. Germline V gene lookup returns CDR1 SGHTA and CDR2 FQGNSA. The CDR3 region has the DNA TGTGCCAGCAGCCAAAACTCTGGGGCCAACGTCCTGACTTCC. Its translation: CASSQNSGANVLTS.

This clonotype was seen a few times. The V and J genes are TRBV27 and TRBJ1-2, with D perhaps TRBD1 (5 bases). Trimming stripped 2 bases from V and 4 bases from J, with 17 bases between. The CDR3 spans 16 residues. Germline lookup yields CDR1 MNHEY and CDR2 SMNVEV (reference sequence). The CDR3 DNA reads TGTGCCAGCAGTTTAGTCGCAGGGATCGGTACCTATGGCTACACCTTC. Encoded protein: CASSLVAGIGTYGYTF.

This clonotype turned up a few times. This chain joins TRBV6-1 and TRBJ2-1; 8 bases are shared with TRBD1. V shed 5 bases and J 6 bases; nucleotides not matched to a gene: 6. CDR1 and CDR2 (germline): MNHNS, SASEGT. CDR3 size: 14 residues. The CDR3 region has the DNA TGTGCCAGCAGTATTACAGGACAGGGCAATGAGCAGTTCTTC. The encoded protein is CASSITGQGNEQFF.

This clonotype was seen a handful of times. V gene TRBV24-1 combines with J gene TRBJ1-5, with 10 positions matching TRBD1. This CDR3 is 15 amino acids long. Looked up from germline, CDR1 is KGHDR and CDR2 is SFDVKD. Trimming cost V 4 bases and J 4 bases; bases outside gene matches: 3. The chain's CDR3 is CATSEEGQGNQPQHF. In nucleotides, the CDR3 is TGTGCCACCAGTGAGGAGGGACAGGGGAATCAGCCCCAGCATTTT.

The V call is TRBV6-2 or TRBV6-3, the J call TRBJ1-5; 12 nucleotides line up with TRBD1. This CDR3 contains 17 residues. Germline values: CDR1 MNHEY, CDR2 SVGEGT. V lost 5 bases, J lost 5 bases, and 10 bases stayed unmatched. The CDR3 loop reads CASSEPRDRGRDQPQHF. In nucleotides, the CDR3 is TGTGCCAGCAGTGAACCCCGGGACAGGGGGCGCGATCAGCCCCAGCATTTT.

Only a few counts were recorded for this clonotype. The chain combines TRBV18 with TRBJ2-1; D is perhaps TRBD1 or TRBD2 (6 bases each). Trimming cost V 3 bases and J 8 bases, with 17 bases left between them. Germline V lookup: CDR1 KGHSH, CDR2 LQKENI. CDR3 length: 15 amino acids. The CDR3 coding sequence is TGTGCCAGCTCACCTATAAAGGGGGGCATCCATGAGCAGTTCTTC. Encoded protein: CASSPIKGGIHEQFF.